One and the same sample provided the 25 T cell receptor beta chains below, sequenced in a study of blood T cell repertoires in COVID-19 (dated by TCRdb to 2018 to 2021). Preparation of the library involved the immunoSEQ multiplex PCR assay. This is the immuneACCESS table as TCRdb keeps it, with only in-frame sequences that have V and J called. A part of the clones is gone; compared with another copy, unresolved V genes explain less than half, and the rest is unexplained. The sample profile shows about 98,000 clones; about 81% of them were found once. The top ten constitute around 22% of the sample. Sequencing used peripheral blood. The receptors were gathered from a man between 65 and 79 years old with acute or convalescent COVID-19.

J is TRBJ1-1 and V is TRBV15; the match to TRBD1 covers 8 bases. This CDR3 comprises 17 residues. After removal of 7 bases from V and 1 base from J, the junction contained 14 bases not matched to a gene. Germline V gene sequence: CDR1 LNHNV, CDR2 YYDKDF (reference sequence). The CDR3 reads CATNPGTGDNPNTEAFF. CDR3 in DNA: TGTGCCACCAACCCCGGGACAGGTGACAATCCGAACACTGAAGCTTTCTTT.

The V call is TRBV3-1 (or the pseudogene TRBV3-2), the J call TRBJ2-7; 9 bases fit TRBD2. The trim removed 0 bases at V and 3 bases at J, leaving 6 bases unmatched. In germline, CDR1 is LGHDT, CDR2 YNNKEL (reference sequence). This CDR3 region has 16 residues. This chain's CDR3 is CASSQDPGGRGYEQYF. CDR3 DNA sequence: TGTGCCAGCAGCCAAGATCCCGGCGGGAGGGGCTACGAGCAGTACTTC.

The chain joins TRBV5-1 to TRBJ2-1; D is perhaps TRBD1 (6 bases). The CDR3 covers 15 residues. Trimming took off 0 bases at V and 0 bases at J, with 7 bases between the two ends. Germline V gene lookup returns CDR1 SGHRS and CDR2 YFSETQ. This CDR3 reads CASSLGTVSYNEQFF. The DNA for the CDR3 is TGCGCCAGCAGCTTGGGGACAGTCTCCTACAATGAGCAGTTCTTC.

CDR3 DNA: TGTGCCAGCAGTCAGGAAGAGTCGAATCAGCCCCAGCATTTT. As protein: CASSQEESNQPQHF. V gene TRBV27 combines with J gene TRBJ1-5, with D uncertain. Germline V gene sequence: CDR1 MNHEY, CDR2 SMNVEV (reference sequence). V was shortened by 5 bases and J by 4 bases, with 12 bases between the two germline ends. CDR3 length: 14 amino acids.

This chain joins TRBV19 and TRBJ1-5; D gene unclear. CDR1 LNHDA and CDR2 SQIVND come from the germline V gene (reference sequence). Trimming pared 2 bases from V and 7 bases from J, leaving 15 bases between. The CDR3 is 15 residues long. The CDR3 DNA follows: TGTGCCAGTAGTATACCTGATCGAGTGAGGCAGCCCCAGCATTTT. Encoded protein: CASSIPDRVRQPQHF.

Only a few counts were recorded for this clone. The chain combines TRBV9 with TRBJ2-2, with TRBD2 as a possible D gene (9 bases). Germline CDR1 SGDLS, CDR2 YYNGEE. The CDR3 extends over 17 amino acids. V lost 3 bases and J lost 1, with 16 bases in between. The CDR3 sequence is CASSAAGGTGNTGELFF. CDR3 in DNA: TGTGCCAGCAGCGCGGCGGGGGGGACAGGGAACACCGGGGAGCTGTTTTTT.

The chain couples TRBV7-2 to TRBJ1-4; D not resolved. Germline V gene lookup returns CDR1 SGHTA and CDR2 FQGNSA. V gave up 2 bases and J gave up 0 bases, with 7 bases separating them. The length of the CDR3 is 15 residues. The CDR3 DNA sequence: TGTGCCAGCAGCTTAATCGCGACAACTAATGAAAAACTGTTTTTT. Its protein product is CASSLIATTNEKLFF.

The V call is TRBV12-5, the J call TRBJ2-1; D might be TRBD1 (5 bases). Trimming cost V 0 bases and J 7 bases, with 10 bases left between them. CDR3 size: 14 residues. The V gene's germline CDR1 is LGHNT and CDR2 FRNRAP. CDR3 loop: CASGLVPPGNEQFF. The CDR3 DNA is TGTGCTAGTGGTTTGGTACCCCCAGGGAATGAGCAGTTCTTC.

Here the CDR3 reads CASSFGRLLDSYEQYF. The CDR3, as DNA: TGTGCCAGCAGCTTTGGCAGGTTACTAGACTCCTACGAGCAGTACTTC. V is TRBV7-2 and J is TRBJ2-7; D might be TRBD2 (5 bases). The germline V gene encodes CDR1 SGHTA and CDR2 FQGNSA. CDR3 length: 16 residues. Trimming took 3 bases from V and 0 from J, leaving 15 bases between them.

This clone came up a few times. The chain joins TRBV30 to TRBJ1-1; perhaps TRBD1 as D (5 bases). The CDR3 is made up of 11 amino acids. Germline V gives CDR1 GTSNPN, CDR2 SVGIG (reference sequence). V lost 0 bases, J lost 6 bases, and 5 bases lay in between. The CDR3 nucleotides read TGTGCCTGGAGTGTCAGGGCTGAAGCTTTCTTT. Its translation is CAWSVRAEAFF.

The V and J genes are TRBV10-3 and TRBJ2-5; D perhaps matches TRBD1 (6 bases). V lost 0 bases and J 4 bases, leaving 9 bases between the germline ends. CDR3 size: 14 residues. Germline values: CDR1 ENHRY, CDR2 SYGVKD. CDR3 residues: CAISESGQSETQYF. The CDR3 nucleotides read TGTGCCATCAGTGAGTCAGGACAGTCAGAGACCCAGTACTTC.

This CDR3 reads CASSQNGRVREHEQYF. In nucleotides, the CDR3 is TGTGCCAGCAGCCAAAATGGGCGGGTGCGAGAGCACGAGCAGTACTTC. The V call is TRBV3-1 (or the pseudogene TRBV3-2), the J call TRBJ2-7, with D perhaps matching TRBD2 (5 bases). Germline V gives CDR1 LGHDT, CDR2 YNNKEL (reference sequence). V gave up 2 bases and J gave up 5 bases, with 19 bases separating them. The CDR3 contains 16 residues.

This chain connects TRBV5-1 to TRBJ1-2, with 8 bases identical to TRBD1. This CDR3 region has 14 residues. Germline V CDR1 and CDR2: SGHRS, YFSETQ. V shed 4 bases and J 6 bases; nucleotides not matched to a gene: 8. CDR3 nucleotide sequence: TGCGCCAGCAGCCCGAAGGACAGGGTTGATGGCTACACCTTC. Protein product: CASSPKDRVDGYTF.

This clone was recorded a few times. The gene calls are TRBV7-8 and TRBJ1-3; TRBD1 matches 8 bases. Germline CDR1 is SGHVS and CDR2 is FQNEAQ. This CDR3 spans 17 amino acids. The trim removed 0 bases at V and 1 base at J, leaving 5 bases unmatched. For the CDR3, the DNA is TGTGCCAGCAGCTTAGCGGCCCAGGGGGCTTCTGGAAACACCATATATTTT. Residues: CASSLAAQGASGNTIYF.

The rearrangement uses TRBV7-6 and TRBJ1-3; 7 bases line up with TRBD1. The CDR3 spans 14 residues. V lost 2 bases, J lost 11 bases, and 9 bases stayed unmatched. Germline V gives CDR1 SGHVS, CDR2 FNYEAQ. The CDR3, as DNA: TGTGCCAGCAGCTTATTGGGACAGTCAGGCGCCATATATTTT. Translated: CASSLLGQSGAIYF. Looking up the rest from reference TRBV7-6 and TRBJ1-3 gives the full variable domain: GAGVSQSPRYKVTKRGQDVALRCDPISGHVSLYWYRQALGQGPEFLTYFNYEAQQDKSGLPNDRFSAERPEGSISTLTIQRTEQRDSAMYRCASSLLGQSGAIYFGEGSWLTVV.

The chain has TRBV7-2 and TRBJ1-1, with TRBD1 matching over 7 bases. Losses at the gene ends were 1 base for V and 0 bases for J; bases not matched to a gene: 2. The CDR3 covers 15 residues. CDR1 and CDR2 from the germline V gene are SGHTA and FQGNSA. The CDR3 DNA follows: TGTGCCAGCAGCTTAGAGGGGGCAATGAACACTGAAGCTTTCTTT. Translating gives CASSLEGAMNTEAFF.

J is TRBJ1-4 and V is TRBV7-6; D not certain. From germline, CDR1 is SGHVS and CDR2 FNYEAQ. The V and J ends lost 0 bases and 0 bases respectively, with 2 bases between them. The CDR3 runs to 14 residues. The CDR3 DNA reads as TGTGCCAGCAGCTTAGCCTCAACTAATGAAAAACTGTTTTTT. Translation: CASSLASTNEKLFF.

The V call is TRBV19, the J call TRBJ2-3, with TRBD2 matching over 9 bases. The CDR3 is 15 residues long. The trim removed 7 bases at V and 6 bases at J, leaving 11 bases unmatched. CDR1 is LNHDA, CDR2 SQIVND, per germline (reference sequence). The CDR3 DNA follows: TGTGCCAGTACCCGCGGGGCTAGCGGGACGGATACGCAGTATTTT. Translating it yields CASTRGASGTDTQYF.

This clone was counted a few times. The CDR3 spells CATSDRLAVEQFF. The CDR3 region has the DNA TGTGCCACCAGTGATCGGCTAGCAGTTGAGCAGTTCTTC. The V and J genes are TRBV24-1 and TRBJ2-1; weak D call: TRBD2 (5 bases). The CDR3 covers 13 residues. V dropped 3 bases and J dropped 9 bases, with 11 bases sitting between them. Germline CDR1 and CDR2: KGHDR and SFDVKD.

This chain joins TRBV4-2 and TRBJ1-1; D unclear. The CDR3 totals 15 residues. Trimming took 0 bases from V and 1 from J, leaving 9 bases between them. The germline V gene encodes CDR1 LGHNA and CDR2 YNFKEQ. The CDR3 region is CASSQDLARNTEAFF. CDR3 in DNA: TGTGCCAGCAGCCAAGATCTGGCTCGGAACACTGAAGCTTTCTTT.

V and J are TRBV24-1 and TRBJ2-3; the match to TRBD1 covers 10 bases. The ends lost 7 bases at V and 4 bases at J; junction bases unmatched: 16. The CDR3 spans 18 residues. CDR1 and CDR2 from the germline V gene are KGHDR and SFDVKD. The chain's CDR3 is CATRGGNPGQGLSDTQYF. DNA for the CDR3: TGTGCCACCAGGGGAGGAAATCCGGGACAGGGGTTATCAGATACGCAGTATTTT.

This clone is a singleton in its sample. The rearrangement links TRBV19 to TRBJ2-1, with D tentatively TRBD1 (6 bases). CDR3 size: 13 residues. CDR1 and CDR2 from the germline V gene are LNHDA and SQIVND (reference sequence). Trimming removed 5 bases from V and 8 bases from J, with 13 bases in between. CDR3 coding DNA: TGTGCCAGTAGTTCACAGGGAAGGGATGAGCAGTTCTTC. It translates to CASSSQGRDEQFF.

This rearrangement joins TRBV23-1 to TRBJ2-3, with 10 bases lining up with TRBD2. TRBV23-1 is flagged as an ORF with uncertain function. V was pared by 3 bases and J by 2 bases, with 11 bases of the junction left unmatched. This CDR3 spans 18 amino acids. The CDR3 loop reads CASSHPEKREGPTDTQYF. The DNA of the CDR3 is TGCGCCAGCAGTCACCCCGAAAAGCGGGAGGGCCCCACAGATACGCAGTATTTT.

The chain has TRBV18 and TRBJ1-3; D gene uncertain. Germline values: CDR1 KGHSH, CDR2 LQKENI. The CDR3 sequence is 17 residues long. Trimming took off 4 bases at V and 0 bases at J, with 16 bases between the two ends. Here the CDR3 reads CASSHSSNFFSGNTIYF. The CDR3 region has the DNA TGTGCCAGCTCACACAGCAGCAATTTTTTCTCTGGAAACACCATATATTTT.

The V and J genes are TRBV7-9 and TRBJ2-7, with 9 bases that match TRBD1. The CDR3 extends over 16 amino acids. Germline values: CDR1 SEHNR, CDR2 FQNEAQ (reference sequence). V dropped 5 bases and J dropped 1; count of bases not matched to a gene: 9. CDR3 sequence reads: CASSALGTGMSYEQYF. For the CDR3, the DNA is TGTGCCAGCAGCGCACTCGGGACAGGGATGTCCTACGAGCAGTACTTC.